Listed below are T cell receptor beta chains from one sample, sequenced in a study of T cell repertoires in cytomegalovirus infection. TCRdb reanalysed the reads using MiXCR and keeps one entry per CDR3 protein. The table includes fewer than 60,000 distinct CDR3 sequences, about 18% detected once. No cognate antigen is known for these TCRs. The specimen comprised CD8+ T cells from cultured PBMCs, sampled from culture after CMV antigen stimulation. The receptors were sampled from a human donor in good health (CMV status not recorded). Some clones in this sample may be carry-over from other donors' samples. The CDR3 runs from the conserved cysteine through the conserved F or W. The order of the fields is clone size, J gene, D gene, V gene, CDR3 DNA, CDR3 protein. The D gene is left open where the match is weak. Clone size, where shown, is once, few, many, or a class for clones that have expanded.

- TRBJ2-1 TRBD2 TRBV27 TGTGCCAGCAGTTTCTTGGGACTAGCGGGGGGGCCAGACAATGAGCAGTTCTTC CASSFLGLAGGPDNEQFF
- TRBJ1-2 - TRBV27 TGTGCCAGCAGTTTAGCTGGGCCTCTCTATGGCTACACCTTC CASSLAGPLYGYTF
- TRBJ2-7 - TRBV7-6 TGTGCCAGCAGCAAGGCACAAAGCTACGAGCAGTACTTC CASSKAQSYEQYF
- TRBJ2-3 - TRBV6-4 TGTGCCAGCAGTGACGGGGGATTTGGAGATACGCAGTATTTT CASSDGGFGDTQYF
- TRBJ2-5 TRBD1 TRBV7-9 TGTGCCAGCAGCTCCGACAGGGACCAAGAGACCCAGTACTTC CASSSDRDQETQYF
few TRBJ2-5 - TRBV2 TGTGCCAGCACTCTTACAAGGGGGAGCCAAGAGACCCAGTACTTC CASTLTRGSQETQYF
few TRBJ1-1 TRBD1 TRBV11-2 TGTGCCAGCAGCCGGATGGGGACAGGGATCGAGAGCACTGAAGCTTTCTTT CASSRMGTGIESTEAFF
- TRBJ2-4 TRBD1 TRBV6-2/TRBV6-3 TGTGCCAGCAGTTACGGCAGGGGGCGAGAAAACATTCAGTACTTC CASSYGRGRENIQYF
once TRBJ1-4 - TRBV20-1 TGCAGTGCTATTTTTGTTGGGCCCACGCGGGAAAAACTGTTTTTT CSAIFVGPTREKLFF
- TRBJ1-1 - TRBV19 TGTGCCAGTAGTATTTTGGGAGACAGTTCGACTGAAGCTTTCTTT CASSILGDSSTEAFF
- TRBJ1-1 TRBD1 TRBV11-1 TGTGCCAGCAGCATTCGGACAGGGCTAATGAGGGGTGAAGCTTTCTTT CASSIRTGLMRGEAFF
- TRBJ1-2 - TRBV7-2 TGTGCCAGCAGCTTAGTTTGGGGGGGTTCCTCAAATGGCTACACCTTC CASSLVWGGSSNGYTF
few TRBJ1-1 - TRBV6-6 TGTGCCAGCAGTTACTCCCCTAATAAGGCTTTCTTT CASSYSPNKAFF
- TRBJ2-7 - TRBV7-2 TGTGCCAGCAGCTCTGGCGAGGTCGAGCAGTACTTC CASSSGEVEQYF
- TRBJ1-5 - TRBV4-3 TGCGCCAGCAGCCAAGATGGTGGTCAGCCCCAGCATTTT CASSQDGGQPQHF
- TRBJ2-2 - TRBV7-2 TGTGCCAGCAGCTTTCCCGGGGCACCAAACACCGGGGAGCTGTTTTTT CASSFPGAPNTGELFF
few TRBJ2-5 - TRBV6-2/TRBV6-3 TGTGCCAGCAGTTCTTGGGGCGAGACCCAGTACTTC CASSSWGETQYF
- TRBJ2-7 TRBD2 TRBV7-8 TGTGCCAGCAGCTTATTGGCGGGAGGAAACGAGCAGTACTTC CASSLLAGGNEQYF
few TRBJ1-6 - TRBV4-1 TGCGCCAGCAGCCAAGATCCGGTCGAAGGGAGGGACTCACCCCTCCACTTT CASSQDPVEGRDSPLHF
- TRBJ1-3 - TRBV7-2 TGTGCCAGCAGCTTAGGGCAGGGCGTGGACACCATATATTTT CASSLGQGVDTIYF
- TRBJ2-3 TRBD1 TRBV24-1 TGTGCCACCAGTGATGGACAGGGGGGGAGCACAGATACGCAGTATTTT CATSDGQGGSTDTQYF
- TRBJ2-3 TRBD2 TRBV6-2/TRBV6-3 TGTGCCACCCTAGCGGGGGCTGACACAGATACGCAGTATTTT CATLAGADTDTQYF
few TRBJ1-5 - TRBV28 TGTGCCAGCAGTGGATTAGAGGGGCATCAGCCCCAGCATTTT CASSGLEGHQPQHF
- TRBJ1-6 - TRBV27 TGTGCCAGCAGTTGGGGGGCAGGGGTTGATTCACCCCTCCACTTT CASSWGAGVDSPLHF
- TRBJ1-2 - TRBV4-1 TGCGCCAGCAGCCAAGACCCTGGGTCTGACTATGGCTACACCTTC CASSQDPGSDYGYTF
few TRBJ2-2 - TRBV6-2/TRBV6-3 TGTGCCAGCAGTTACGGGTCCGGGGAGCTGTTTTTT CASSYGSGELFF
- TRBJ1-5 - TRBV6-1 TGTGCCAGCAGTGAAAAGTGGACAACACATAGCAATCAGCCCCAGCATTTT CASSEKWTTHSNQPQHF
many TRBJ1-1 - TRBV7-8 TGTGCCACCCTGCGACGAGGGGCGACGAGCACTGAAGCTTTCTTT CATLRRGATSTEAFF
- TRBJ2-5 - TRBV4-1 TGCGCCAGCAGCCAATGGCAGGGCGGGGAGACCCAGTACTTC CASSQWQGGETQYF
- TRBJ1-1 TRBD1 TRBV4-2 TGTGCCAGCAGCCGCCCGGACAGGGGCCTCATGAACACTGAAGCTTTCTTT CASSRPDRGLMNTEAFF
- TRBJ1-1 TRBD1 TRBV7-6 TGTGCCAGCAGCCAAGGGGGACAGGGAGCTGAAGCTTTCTTT CASSQGGQGAEAFF
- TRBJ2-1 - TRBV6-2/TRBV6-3 TGTGCCAGCAGCCTAGACTACAATGAGCAGTTCTTC CASSLDYNEQFF